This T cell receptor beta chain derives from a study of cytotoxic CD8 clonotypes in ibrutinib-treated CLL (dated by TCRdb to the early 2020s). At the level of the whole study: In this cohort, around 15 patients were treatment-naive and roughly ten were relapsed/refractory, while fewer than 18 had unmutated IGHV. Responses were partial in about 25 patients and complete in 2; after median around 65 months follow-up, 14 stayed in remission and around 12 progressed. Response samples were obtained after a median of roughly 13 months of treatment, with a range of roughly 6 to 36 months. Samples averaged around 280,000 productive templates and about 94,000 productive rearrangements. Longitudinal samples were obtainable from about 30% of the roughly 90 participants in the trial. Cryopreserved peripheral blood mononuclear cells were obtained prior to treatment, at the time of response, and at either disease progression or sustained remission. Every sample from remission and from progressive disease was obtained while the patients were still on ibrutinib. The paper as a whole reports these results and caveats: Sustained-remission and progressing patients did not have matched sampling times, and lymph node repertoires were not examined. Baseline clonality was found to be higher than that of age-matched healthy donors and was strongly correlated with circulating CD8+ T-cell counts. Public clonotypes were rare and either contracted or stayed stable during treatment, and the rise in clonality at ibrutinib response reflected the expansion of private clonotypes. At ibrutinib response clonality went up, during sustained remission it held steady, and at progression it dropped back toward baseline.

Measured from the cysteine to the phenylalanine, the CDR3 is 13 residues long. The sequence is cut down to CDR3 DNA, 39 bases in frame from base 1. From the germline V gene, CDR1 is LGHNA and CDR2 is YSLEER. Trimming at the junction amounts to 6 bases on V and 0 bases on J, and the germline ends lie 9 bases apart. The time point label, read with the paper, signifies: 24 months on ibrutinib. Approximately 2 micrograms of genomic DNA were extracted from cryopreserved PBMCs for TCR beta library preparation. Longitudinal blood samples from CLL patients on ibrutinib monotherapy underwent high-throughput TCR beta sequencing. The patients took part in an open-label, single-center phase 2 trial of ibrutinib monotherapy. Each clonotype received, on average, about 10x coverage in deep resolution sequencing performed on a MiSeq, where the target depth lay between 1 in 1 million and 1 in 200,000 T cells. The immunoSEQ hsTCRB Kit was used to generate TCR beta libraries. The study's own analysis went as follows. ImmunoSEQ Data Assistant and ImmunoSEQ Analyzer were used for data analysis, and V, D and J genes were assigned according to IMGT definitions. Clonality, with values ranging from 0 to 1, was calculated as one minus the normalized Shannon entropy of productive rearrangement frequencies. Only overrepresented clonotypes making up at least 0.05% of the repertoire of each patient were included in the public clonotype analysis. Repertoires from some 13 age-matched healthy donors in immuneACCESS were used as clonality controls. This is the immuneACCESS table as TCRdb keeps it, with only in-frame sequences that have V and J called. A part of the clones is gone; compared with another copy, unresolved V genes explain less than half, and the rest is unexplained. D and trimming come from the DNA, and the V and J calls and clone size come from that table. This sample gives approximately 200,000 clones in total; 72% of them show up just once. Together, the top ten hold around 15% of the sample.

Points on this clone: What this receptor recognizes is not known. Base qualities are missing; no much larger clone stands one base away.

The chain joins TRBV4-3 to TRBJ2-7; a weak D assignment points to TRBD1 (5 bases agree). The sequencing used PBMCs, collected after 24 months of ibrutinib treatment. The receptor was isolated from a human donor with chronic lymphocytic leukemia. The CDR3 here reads CASSARVSYEQYF. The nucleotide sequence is TGCGCCAGCAGTGCCAGGGTCTCCTACGAGCAGTACTTC.